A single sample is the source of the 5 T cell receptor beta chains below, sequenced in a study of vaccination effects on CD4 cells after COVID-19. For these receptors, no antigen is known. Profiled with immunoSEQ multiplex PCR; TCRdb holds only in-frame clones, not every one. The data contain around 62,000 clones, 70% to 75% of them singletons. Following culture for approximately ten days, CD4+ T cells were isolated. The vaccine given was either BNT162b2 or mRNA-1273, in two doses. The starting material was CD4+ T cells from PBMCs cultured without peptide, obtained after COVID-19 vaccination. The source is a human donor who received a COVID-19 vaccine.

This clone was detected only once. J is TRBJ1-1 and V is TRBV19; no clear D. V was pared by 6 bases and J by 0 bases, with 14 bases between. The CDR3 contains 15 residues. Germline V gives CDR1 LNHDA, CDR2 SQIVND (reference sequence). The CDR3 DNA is TGTGCCAGTAGAACTGTAGGTTCGATGAACACTGAAGCTTTCTTT. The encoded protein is CASRTVGSMNTEAFF.

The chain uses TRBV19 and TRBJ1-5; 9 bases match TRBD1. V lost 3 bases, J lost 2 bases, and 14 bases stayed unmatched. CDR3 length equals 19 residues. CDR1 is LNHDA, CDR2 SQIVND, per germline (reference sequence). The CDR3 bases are TGTGCCAGTAGTATTGGTCCGGGACAGGGTCAGGTTGGCAATCAGCCCCAGCATTTT. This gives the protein CASSIGPGQGQVGNQPQHF.

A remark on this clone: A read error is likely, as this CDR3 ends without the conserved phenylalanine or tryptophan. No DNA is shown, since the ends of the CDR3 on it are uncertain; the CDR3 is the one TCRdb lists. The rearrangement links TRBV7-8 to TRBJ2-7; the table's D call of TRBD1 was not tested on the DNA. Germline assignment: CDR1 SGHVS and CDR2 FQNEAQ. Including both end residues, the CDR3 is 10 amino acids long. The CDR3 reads CASSLVPWQD.

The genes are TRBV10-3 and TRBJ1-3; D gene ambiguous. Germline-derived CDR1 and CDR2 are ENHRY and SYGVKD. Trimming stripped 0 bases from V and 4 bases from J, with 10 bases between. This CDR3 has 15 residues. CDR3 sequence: CAISESSGAGNTIYF. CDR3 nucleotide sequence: TGTGCCATCAGTGAGTCGTCGGGTGCGGGAAACACCATATATTTT.

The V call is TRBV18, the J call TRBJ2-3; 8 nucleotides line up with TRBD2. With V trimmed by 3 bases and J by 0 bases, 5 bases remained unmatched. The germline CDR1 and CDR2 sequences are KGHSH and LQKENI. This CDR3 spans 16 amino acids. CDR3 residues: CASSPQRGLSTDTQYF. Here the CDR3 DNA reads TGTGCCAGCTCACCCCAGCGGGGGCTCAGCACAGATACGCAGTATTTT.